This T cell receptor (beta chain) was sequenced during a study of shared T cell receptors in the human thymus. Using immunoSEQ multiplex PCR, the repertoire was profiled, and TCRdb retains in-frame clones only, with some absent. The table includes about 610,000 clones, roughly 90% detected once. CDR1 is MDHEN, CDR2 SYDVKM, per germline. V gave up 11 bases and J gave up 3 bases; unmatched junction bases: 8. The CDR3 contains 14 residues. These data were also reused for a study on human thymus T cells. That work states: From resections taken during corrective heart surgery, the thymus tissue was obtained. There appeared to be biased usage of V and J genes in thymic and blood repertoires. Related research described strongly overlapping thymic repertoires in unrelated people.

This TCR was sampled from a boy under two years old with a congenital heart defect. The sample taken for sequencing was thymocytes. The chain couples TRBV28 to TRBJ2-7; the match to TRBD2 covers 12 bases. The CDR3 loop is CALLAGGSYYEQYF. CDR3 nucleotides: TGTGCCTTACTAGCGGGAGGATCTTACTACGAGCAGTACTTC.